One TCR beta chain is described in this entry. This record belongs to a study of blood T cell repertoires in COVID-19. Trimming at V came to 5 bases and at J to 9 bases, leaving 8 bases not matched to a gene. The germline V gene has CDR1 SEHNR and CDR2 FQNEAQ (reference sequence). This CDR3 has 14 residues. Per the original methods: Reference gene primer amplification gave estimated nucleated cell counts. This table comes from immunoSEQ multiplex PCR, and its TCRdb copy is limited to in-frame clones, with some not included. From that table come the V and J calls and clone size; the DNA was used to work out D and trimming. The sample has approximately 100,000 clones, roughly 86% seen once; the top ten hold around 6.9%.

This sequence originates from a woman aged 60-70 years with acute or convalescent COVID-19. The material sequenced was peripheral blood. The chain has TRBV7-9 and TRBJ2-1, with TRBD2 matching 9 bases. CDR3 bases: TGTGCCAGCAGCAGGCGGGAGGGCCGTGGTGAGCAGTTCTTC. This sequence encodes CASSRREGRGEQFF. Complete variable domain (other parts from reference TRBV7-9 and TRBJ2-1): DTGVSQNPRHKITKRGQNVTFRCDPISEHNRLYWYRQTLGQGPEFLTYFQNEAQLEKSRLLSDRFSAERPKGSFSTLEIQRTEQGDSAMYLCASSRREGRGEQFFGPGTRLTVL.